Listed here are 5 T cell receptor beta chains from one sample, sequenced in a study of cytotoxic CD8 clonotypes in ibrutinib-treated CLL. Some clones are missing from TCRdb's copy, which holds only in-frame ones; the method was immunoSEQ multiplex PCR. Seen here are over 250,000 clones, around 76% observed once, and the top ten hold 5.6%. This sample comprised PBMCs, obtained at disease progression, from a patient treated with ibrutinib. All receptors come from a human donor with chronic lymphocytic leukemia.

This clone was observed once. The chain employs TRBV10-2 and TRBJ1-1, with D possibly matching TRBD1 (5 bases). Per the germline V gene, CDR1 is WSHSY and CDR2 is SAAADI. The CDR3 has 14 amino acids. Trimming took off 6 bases at V and 10 bases at J, with 21 bases between the two ends. CDR3 nucleotide sequence: TGCGCCAGCAGCGTCACCATGGGGGGACGACGAGCTTTCTTT. It codes for CASSVTMGGRRAFF.

The V gene is TRBV5-6, the J gene TRBJ2-7; 7 positions match TRBD1. Germline values: CDR1 SGHDT, CDR2 YYEEEE. The CDR3 length is 13 residues. V lost 5 bases, J lost 4 bases, and 6 bases stayed unmatched. The CDR3 here is CASRNRGSYEQYF. In nucleotides, the CDR3 is TGTGCCAGCAGAAACAGGGGTTCATACGAGCAGTACTTC.

In DNA form, the CDR3 reads TGTGCCAGCAGCGTAGGTAGAGTGTCGGGTTTTAGCAATCAGCCCCAGCATTTT. Translating it yields CASSVGRVSGFSNQPQHF. This chain connects TRBV9 to TRBJ1-5; D is unclear. The CDR3 spans 18 residues. Trimming cost V 0 bases and J 0 bases, with 16 bases left between them. Germline loops: CDR1 SGDLS, CDR2 YYNGEE.

The chain recombines TRBV27 with TRBJ2-7; 7 nucleotides agree with TRBD1. Trimming removed 5 bases from V and 0 bases from J; junction bases left unmatched: 7. Per germline, CDR1 MNHEY and CDR2 SMNVEV (reference sequence). This CDR3 contains 15 residues. DNA of the CDR3: TGTGCCAGCAGTGCCGACAGGGTAAGCTCCTACGAGCAGTACTTC. Its translation is CASSADRVSSYEQYF.

This clone showed up many times. The gene calls are TRBV7-2 and TRBJ2-7; D may be TRBD2 (6 bases). The CDR3 length is 14 residues. V was trimmed by 4 bases and J by 7 bases, leaving 17 bases between them. Germline assignment: CDR1 SGHTA and CDR2 FQGNSA. CDR3 region: CASSSLPAGGEQYF. In nucleotides, the CDR3 is TGTGCCAGCAGCTCTTTGCCTGCTGGGGGGGAGCAGTACTTC.